The entry below describes one T cell receptor beta chain. One end of the junction varies from germline; a read error may be responsible. Germline loops: CDR1 SSHAT, CDR2 FNYEAQ (reference sequence). The CDR3 totals 15 residues. The data were taken from a study of blood T cell repertoires in COVID-19. Turning to the study itself: The samples span acute and convalescent COVID-19 from the United States, Italy and Spain. Sample material is recorded as cDNA or gDNA derived from T cells, B-cell-depleted T cells, or PBMCs.

Original data processing: Researchers report that nucleated cell counts were estimated from reference gene primer amplification. Libraries were prepared by immunoSEQ multiplex PCR; TCRdb keeps only in-frame clonotypes and omits some of them. The DNA was the basis for D and trimming; V, J and clone size are from that table. Altogether a few hundred thousand clones are present, roughly nine tenths being singletons, with the ten largest covering under 6.5%. The chain links TRBV7-7 to TRBJ2-1, with 10 bases identical to TRBD2. The sequence was obtained from a man aged 18 to 30 who had recovered from COVID-19. Sample: peripheral blood. Written as DNA, the CDR3 is TGTGCTAGCAGCAGCACTAGCGGGGACTACAATGAGCAGTTCTTC. Its translation is CASSSTSGDYNEQFF.